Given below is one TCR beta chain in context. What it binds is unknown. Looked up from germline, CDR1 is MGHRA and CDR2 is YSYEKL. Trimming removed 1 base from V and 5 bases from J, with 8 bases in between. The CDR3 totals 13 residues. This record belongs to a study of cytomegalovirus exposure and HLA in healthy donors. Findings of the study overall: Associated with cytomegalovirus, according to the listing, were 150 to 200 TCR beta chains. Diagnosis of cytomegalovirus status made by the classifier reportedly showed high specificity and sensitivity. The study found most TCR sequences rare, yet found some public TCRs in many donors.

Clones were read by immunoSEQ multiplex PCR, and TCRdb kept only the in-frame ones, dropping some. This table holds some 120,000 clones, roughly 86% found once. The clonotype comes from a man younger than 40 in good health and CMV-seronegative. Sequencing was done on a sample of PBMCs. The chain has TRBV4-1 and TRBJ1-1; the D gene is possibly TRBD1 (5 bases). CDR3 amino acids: CASSQVRDTEAFF. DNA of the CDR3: TGCGCCAGCAGCCAAGTCAGGGATACTGAAGCTTTCTTT.